The 22 T cell receptor beta chains below come from one sample, sequenced in a study of cytomegalovirus exposure and HLA in healthy donors (dated by TCRdb to 2016 to 2017). Library generation was performed with the immunoSEQ multiplex PCR assay. For the multiplex PCR, a mixture combining 60 forward primers for TCR Vbeta segments and 13 reverse primers for TCR Jbeta segments was used. Imported from immuneACCESS, the table was reduced by TCRdb to in-frame sequences with V and J called. These copies leave out some clones; in studies compared against another copy, an unresolved V gene accounts for under half, and the cause of the remainder is not known. The sample table lists 150,000 to 200,000 clones, approximately 82% of them with a count of one. The ten largest clonotypes hold over 4.5% of the sample. Sequenced sample: PBMCs. The receptors originated from a male donor in good health and CMV-seronegative.

This rearrangement joins TRBV11-3 to TRBJ2-2; 8 bases are a match to TRBD1. This CDR3 has 17 amino acids. Losses at the gene ends were 5 bases for V and 4 bases for J; bases not matched to a gene: 12. Germline V CDR1 and CDR2: SGHNT, YENEEA. CDR3 DNA: TGTGCCAGCAGCGCCGTACAGGGGGTGATGAGCACCGGGGAGCTGTTTTTT. Translation: CASSAVQGVMSTGELFF.

The CDR3 sequence is CASSMIGGLSSYEQYF. Here the CDR3 DNA reads TGCGCCAGCAGCATGATAGGGGGATTAAGCTCCTACGAGCAGTACTTC. This chain joins TRBV5-1 and TRBJ2-7, with D tentatively TRBD1 (6 bases). The length of the CDR3 is 16 residues. The germline V gene encodes CDR1 SGHRS and CDR2 YFSETQ. The germline V and J ends were trimmed by 4 bases and 0 bases, with 17 bases remaining between them.

This chain joins TRBV9 and TRBJ2-3; perhaps TRBD1 as D (5 bases). The CDR3 is made up of 17 amino acids. Germline lookup yields CDR1 SGDLS and CDR2 YYNGEE. Between the trimmed V and J ends, which lost 4 bases and 0 bases, there was a span of 18 bases. For the CDR3, the DNA is TGTGCCAGCAGCCCCAGGGAAGGGAACCCAAGCACAGATACGCAGTATTTT. Its translation is CASSPREGNPSTDTQYF.

This clone was observed a few times. The V and J genes are TRBV25-1 and TRBJ2-1; no clear D. This CDR3 contains 12 residues. The V end was cut by 4 bases, the J end by 6 bases, with 7 bases between. CDR1 is MGHDK, CDR2 SYGVNS, per germline. CDR3 DNA sequence: TGTGCCAGCAGTGCAGTGTTCAATGAGCAGTTCTTC. Amino acid sequence: CASSAVFNEQFF.

This clone was picked up a small number of times. This chain joins TRBV6-5 and TRBJ1-6; 8 bases are shared with TRBD1. The CDR3 sequence is 16 residues long. The germline V gene encodes CDR1 MNHEY and CDR2 SVGAGI. Losses at the gene ends were 0 bases for V and 5 bases for J; bases not matched to a gene: 3. The CDR3: CASSYSDRAHNSPLHF. The CDR3 coding sequence is TGTGCCAGCAGTTACTCGGACAGGGCTCATAATTCACCCCTCCACTTT.

The chain links TRBV5-4 to TRBJ2-1; D is perhaps TRBD2 (5 bases). The CDR3 runs to 14 residues. The germline CDR1 and CDR2 sequences are SGHNT and YYREEE (reference sequence). V lost 2 bases and J 9 bases, leaving 15 bases between the germline ends. The CDR3 bases are TGTGCCAGCAGCTTTCCGGGGATGCCTTTTGAGCAGTTCTTC. Its translation is CASSFPGMPFEQFF.

This chain connects TRBV30 to TRBJ2-2; D call uncertain. Germline lookup yields CDR1 GTSNPN and CDR2 SVGIG (reference sequence). This CDR3 is 15 amino acids long. Trimming cost V 2 bases and J 7 bases, with 17 bases left between them. The CDR3 sequence: CAWSPILAVNGELFF. The CDR3 DNA follows: TGTGCCTGGAGTCCAATTCTGGCGGTTAACGGGGAGCTGTTTTTT.

The genes are TRBV5-4 and TRBJ2-5; 14 positions agree with TRBD2. The CDR3 extends over 18 amino acids. Germline CDR1 is SGHNT and CDR2 is YYREEE (reference sequence). With 4 bases clipped from V and 3 bases from J, the junction kept 11 bases outside the gene matches. The CDR3 DNA reads as TGTGCCAGCAGCCTACCGGGACTAGCGGGAGCCGGGAAAGAGACCCAGTACTTC. It specifies CASSLPGLAGAGKETQYF.

V and J are TRBV27 and TRBJ2-1; 11 bases map to TRBD2. V was pared by 0 bases and J by 8 bases, with 9 bases of the junction left unmatched. The germline CDR1 and CDR2 sequences are MNHEY and SMNVEV (reference sequence). The CDR3 consists of 17 residues. CDR3 sequence (DNA): TGTGCCAGCAGTTTATCCAAACTAGCGGGAGAGCTCGATGAGCAGTTCTTC. Its protein product is CASSLSKLAGELDEQFF.

This chain connects TRBV18 to TRBJ1-5; 8 bases match TRBD1. The CDR3 is 14 residues long. The ends lost 8 bases at V and 0 bases at J; junction bases unmatched: 3. CDR1 and CDR2 (germline): KGHSH, LQKENI. In DNA form, the CDR3 reads TGTGCCAGCGGACAGGGCTTTAGCAATCAGCCCCAGCATTTT. Its translation is CASGQGFSNQPQHF.

The chain couples TRBV7-3 to TRBJ1-1; D might be TRBD1 (6 bases). V gave up 4 bases and J gave up 5 bases, with 17 bases separating them. CDR3 length: 15 residues. Germline CDR1 is SGHTA and CDR2 is FQGTGA. The CDR3 is CASSSEGGTATEAFF. DNA for the CDR3: TGTGCCAGCAGCTCCGAGGGGGGGACGGCGACTGAAGCTTTCTTT.

The V call is TRBV19, the J call TRBJ2-7; the match to TRBD2 covers 8 bases. The CDR3 contains 15 residues. V lost 4 bases, J lost 4 bases, and 9 bases stayed unmatched. The germline CDR1 and CDR2 sequences are LNHDA and SQIVND (reference sequence). The CDR3 protein is CASSTPTSAAYEQYF. CDR3 bases: TGTGCCAGTAGTACTCCGACTAGCGCGGCGTACGAGCAGTACTTC. The full variable domain, with the rest looked up from reference TRBV19 and TRBJ2-7, is DGGITQSPKYLFRKEGQNVTLSCEQNLNHDAMYWYRQDPGQGLRLIYYSQIVNDFQKGDIAEGYSVSREKKESFPLTVTSAQKNPTAFYLCASSTPTSAAYEQYFGPGTRLTVT.

The rearrangement uses TRBV27 and TRBJ1-5; D is undetermined. Germline V gene data show CDR1 as MNHEY and CDR2 as SMNVEV (reference sequence). The CDR3 contains 13 residues. Trimming left V 8 bases short and J 8 bases short, with 16 bases between. In nucleotides, the CDR3 is TGTGCCAGCGCATTGAGGGCCGAGGAGCCCCAGCATTTT. Its translation is CASALRAEEPQHF.

This chain links TRBV7-9 with TRBJ1-3; 9 bases are a match to TRBD1. Unmatched junction bases numbered 6, after V lost 4 bases and J lost 2 bases. Germline assignment: CDR1 SEHNR and CDR2 FQNEAQ (reference sequence). The CDR3 sequence is 16 residues long. CDR3 nucleotides: TGTGCCAGCAGCTACACCGGGACAGGGACTGGAAACACCATATATTTT. Amino acid sequence: CASSYTGTGTGNTIYF.

The genes are TRBV7-3 and TRBJ1-6; D is ambiguous. CDR3 length: 13 amino acids. V lost 2 bases and J 7 bases, leaving 6 bases between the germline ends. Germline V CDR1 and CDR2: SGHTA, FQGTGA. CDR3 in amino acids: CASSLYKNSPLHF. CDR3 coding DNA: TGTGCCAGCAGCTTATACAAGAATTCACCCCTCCACTTT. The full variable domain, with the rest looked up from reference TRBV7-3 and TRBJ1-6, is GAGVSQTPSNKVTEKGKYVELRCDPISGHTALYWYRQSLGQGPEFLIYFQGTGAADDSGLPNDRFFAVRPEGSVSTLKIQRTERGDSAVYLCASSLYKNSPLHFGNGTRLTVT.

The chain carries TRBV5-4 and TRBJ2-1; 8 bases align to TRBD2. The CDR3 spans 16 residues. V dropped 1 base and J dropped 2; count of bases not matched to a gene: 5. CDR1 and CDR2 (germline): SGHNT, YYREEE (reference sequence). The CDR3 region has the DNA TGTGCCAGCAGCTTGACTAGCGGCCCTCCCTACAATGAGCAGTTCTTC. This translates into CASSLTSGPPYNEQFF.

The rearrangement uses TRBV28 and TRBJ2-5, with TRBD1 matching over 8 bases. The J call may not be correct, given that the DNA end is closer to TRBJ2-7. Germline lookup yields CDR1 MDHEN and CDR2 SYDVKM. The CDR3 covers 14 residues. The chain's CDR3 is CASSLLRGPYEQYF. The CDR3, as DNA: TGTGCCAGCAGTCTCCTCAGGGGGCCCTACGAGCAGTACTTC.

In this sample, this clone turned up a few times. This chain joins TRBV2 and TRBJ1-4; the D gene is possibly TRBD1 (6 bases). Looked up from germline, CDR1 is SNHLY and CDR2 is FYNNEI. Trimming removed 8 bases at V and 2 bases at J, with 12 bases between. The CDR3 sequence is 14 residues long. CDR3: CASATGRTNEKLFF. Written as DNA, the CDR3 is TGTGCCAGCGCTACAGGGCGGACTAATGAAAAACTGTTTTTT.

This chain links TRBV28 with TRBJ2-2; TRBD1 matches at 9 bases. CDR1 is MDHEN and CDR2 is SYDVKM in the germline V gene. The CDR3 consists of 14 residues. V lost 7 bases, J lost 4 bases, and 4 bases stayed unmatched. The CDR3 protein is CASTSGQGTGELFF. The CDR3 DNA sequence: TGTGCCAGCACCTCGGGACAGGGCACCGGGGAGCTGTTTTTT.

The chain links TRBV5-6 to TRBJ2-5, with TRBD1 identical over 9 bases. The J call could be wrong; TRBJ2-7 is a better fit for the DNA end. The CDR3 sequence is 15 residues long. Per the germline V gene, CDR1 is SGHDT and CDR2 is YYEEEE. CDR3 bases: TGTGCCAGCAGCTTGGGGGACAGGGTTACCTACGAGCAGTACTTC. Protein sequence: CASSLGDRVTYEQYF.

The CDR3 region has the DNA TGTGCCAGCACCGTGACAGGTGGCGGCTACACCTTC. It codes for CASTVTGGGYTF. The chain is built from TRBV2 and TRBJ1-2; possible D gene TRBD1, 6 bases. The germline CDR1 and CDR2 sequences are SNHLY and FYNNEI. Trimming left V 7 bases short and J 8 bases short, with 14 bases between. The CDR3 sequence is 12 residues long.

This clone turned up a few times. V is TRBV2 and J is TRBJ2-7; D is undetermined. The CDR3 is 11 amino acids. CDR1 and CDR2 (germline): SNHLY, FYNNEI. Trimming removed 7 bases at V and 3 bases at J, with 7 bases between. This CDR3 reads CASNDNYEQYF. The CDR3 DNA is TGTGCCAGCAACGACAACTACGAGCAGTACTTC.